The TCR beta chain described here comes from a study of beta chain features in type 1 diabetes. Whole-study findings and limits: Patients showed naive, central memory and Treg TCRB repertoires that appeared more similar than those of healthy donors. There were fewer insertions and more deletions at the VDJ junctions of type 1 diabetes patients.

This CDR3 comprises 14 residues. Germline V CDR1 and CDR2: SGHTA, FQGTGA. Trimming cost V 1 base and J 4 bases, with 9 bases left between them. For this clone: Its antigen remains unidentified.

All of the isolated RNA was reverse transcribed, so expressed TCRB transcripts were sequenced. Sequencing used immunoSEQ multiplex PCR; TCRdb keeps in-frame clones, though not all of them. There are 250,000 to 350,000 clones in the sample; around 13% occur only once, and about 6.7% lies in the top ten. CD4+ cells of the naive, central memory, regulatory and stem cell-like memory types were sorted via CD45RO/CCR7/CD25/CD127/CD95/CD27. This chain connects TRBV7-3 to TRBJ2-3; D call uncertain. Sequencing used central memory CD4+ T cells from blood. The TCR originated in a man between 25 and 39 years old in good health. CDR3 sequence: CASSLRFTPDTQYF. The CDR3 bases are TGTGCCAGCAGCTTAAGATTCACCCCAGATACGCAGTATTTT.